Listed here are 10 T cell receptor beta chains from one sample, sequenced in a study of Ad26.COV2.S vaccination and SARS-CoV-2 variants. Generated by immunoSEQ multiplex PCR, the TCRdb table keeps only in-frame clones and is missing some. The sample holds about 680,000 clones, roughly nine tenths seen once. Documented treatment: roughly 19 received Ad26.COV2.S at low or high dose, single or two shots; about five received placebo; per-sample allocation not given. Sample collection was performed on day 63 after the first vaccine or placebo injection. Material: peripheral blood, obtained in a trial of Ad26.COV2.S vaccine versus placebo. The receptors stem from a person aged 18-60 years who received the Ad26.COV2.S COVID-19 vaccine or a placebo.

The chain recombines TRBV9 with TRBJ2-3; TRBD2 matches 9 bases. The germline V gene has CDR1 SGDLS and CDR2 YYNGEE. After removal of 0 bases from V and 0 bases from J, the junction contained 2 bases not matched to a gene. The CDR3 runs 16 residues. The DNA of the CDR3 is TGTGCCAGCAGCGTAGGGACTAGCGATAGCACAGATACGCAGTATTTT. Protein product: CASSVGTSDSTDTQYF.

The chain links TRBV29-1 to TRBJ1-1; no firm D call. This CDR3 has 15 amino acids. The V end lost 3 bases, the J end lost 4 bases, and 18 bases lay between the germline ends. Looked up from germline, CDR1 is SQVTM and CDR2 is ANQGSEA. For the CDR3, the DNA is TGCAGCGTTGATTCCAACCGGGTCATAGGCACTGAAGCTTTCTTT. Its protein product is CSVDSNRVIGTEAFF.

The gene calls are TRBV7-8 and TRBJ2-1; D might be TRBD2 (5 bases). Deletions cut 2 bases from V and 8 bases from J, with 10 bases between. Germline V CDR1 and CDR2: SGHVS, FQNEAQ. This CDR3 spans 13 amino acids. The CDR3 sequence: CASSLRRGYEQFF. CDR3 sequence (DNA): TGTGCCAGCAGCTTAAGGCGAGGGTATGAGCAGTTCTTC.

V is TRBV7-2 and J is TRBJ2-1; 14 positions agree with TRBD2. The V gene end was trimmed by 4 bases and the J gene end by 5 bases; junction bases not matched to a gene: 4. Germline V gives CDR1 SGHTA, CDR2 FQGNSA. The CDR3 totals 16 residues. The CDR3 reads CASSSLGLAGDNEQFF. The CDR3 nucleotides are TGTGCCAGCAGCTCTCTGGGACTAGCGGGGGACAATGAGCAGTTCTTC.

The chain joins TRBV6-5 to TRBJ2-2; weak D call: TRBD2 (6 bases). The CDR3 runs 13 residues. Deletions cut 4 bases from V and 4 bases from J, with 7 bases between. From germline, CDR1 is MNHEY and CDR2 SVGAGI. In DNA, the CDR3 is TGTGCCAGCAGTTCCGGGGGCACCGGGGAGCTGTTTTTT. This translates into CASSSGGTGELFF.

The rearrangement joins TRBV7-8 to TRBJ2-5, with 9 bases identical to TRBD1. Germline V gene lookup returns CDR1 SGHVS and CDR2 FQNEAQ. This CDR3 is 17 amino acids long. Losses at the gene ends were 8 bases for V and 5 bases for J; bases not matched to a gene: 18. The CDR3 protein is CASDIVGNRGRVETQYF. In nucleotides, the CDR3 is TGTGCCAGCGATATTGTGGGAAACAGGGGGCGGGTTGAGACCCAGTACTTC.

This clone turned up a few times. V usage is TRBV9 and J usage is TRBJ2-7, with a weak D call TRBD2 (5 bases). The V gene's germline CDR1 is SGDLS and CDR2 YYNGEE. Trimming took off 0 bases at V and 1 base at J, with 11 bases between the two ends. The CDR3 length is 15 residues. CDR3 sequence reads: CASSVGPGVSYEQYF. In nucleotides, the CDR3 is TGTGCCAGCAGCGTAGGCCCCGGGGTATCCTACGAGCAGTACTTC. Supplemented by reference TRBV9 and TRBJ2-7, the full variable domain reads DSGVTQTPKHLITATGQRVTLRCSPRSGDLSVYWYQQSLDQGLQFLIQYYNGEERAKGNILERFSAQQFPDLHSELNLSSLELGDSALYFCASSVGPGVSYEQYFGPGTRLTVT.

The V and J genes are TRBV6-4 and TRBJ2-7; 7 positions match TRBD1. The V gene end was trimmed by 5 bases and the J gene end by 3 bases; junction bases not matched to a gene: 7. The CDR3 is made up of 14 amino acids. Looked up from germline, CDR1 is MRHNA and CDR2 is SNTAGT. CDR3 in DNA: TGTGCCAGCAGTCCCCCGGGACAGAACTACGAGCAGTACTTC. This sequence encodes CASSPPGQNYEQYF.

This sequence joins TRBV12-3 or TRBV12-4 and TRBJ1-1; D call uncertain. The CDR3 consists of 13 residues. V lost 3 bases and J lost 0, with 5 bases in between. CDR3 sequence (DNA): TGTGCCAGCAGTTTTTTCGTGAACACTGAAGCTTTCTTT. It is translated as CASSFFVNTEAFF.

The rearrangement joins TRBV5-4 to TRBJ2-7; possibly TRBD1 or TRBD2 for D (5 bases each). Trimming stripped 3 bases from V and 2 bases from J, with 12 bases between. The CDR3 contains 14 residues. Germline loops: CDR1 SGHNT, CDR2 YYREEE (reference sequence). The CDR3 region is CASSSRDGAYEQYF. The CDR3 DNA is TGTGCCAGCAGCTCCCGGGACGGGGCCTACGAGCAGTACTTC.